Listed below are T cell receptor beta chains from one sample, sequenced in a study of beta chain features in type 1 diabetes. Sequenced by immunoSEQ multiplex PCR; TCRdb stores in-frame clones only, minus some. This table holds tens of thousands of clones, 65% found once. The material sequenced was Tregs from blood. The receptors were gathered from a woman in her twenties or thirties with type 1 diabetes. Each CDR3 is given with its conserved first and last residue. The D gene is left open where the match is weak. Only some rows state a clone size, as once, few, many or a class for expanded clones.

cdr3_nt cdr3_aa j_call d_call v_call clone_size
TGTGCCAGCAGTCCGGGACAGGGATTTGAAAAACTGTTTTTT CASSPGQGFEKLFF TRBJ1-4 TRBD1 TRBV2 NA
TGCGCCACCTCGACTAGCGGGAGAAAAGGGGAGCTGTTTTTT CATSTSGRKGELFF TRBJ2-2 TRBD2 TRBV5-1 NA
TGTGCCAGCAGTGGTATTCAGGATACGCAGTATTTT CASSGIQDTQYF TRBJ2-3 NA TRBV6-6 NA
TGTGCCAGCAGTGATTCAGGGGGGAACTATGGCTACACCTTC CASSDSGGNYGYTF TRBJ1-2 TRBD1 TRBV25-1 NA
TGTGCCAGCAGTTACTTCGACAGGGCTAGTCCTAACGCCAAAAACATTCAGTACTTC CASSYFDRASPNAKNIQYF TRBJ2-4 TRBD1 TRBV6-7 few
TGTGCCAGCTCACCACCGTCGGACCAAGAGACCCAGTACTTC CASSPPSDQETQYF TRBJ2-5 NA TRBV18 NA
TGTGCCAGTATCGGGACTAGCGGGACCGGGGAGCTGTTTTTT CASIGTSGTGELFF TRBJ2-2 TRBD2 TRBV19 NA
TGTGCCAGCAGCTTAATCCCGGGAGACGAGCAGTACTTC CASSLIPGDEQYF TRBJ2-7 NA TRBV7-3 NA
TGTGCCAGCAGCTCAGTTTTTTCCCCCTACACCTTC CASSSVFSPYTF TRBJ1-2 NA TRBV5-8 once
TGTGCCAGCAGGACAGGGGTTGACTCTGGGGCCAACGTCCTGACTTTC CASRTGVDSGANVLTF TRBJ2-6 TRBD1 TRBV5-4 NA
TGTGCCAGCAGCGGTACTAGCGGAGTATACAATGAGCAGTTCTTC CASSGTSGVYNEQFF TRBJ2-1 TRBD2 TRBV9 NA
TGCGCCAGCAGCTCTGGGTCAGGGTTAGCAGATACGCAGTATTTT CASSSGSGLADTQYF TRBJ2-3 NA TRBV5-1 NA
TGTGCCAGTAGTCGCCGGACAGAAGAGACCCAGTACTTC CASSRRTEETQYF TRBJ2-5 NA TRBV19 large
TGCGCCAGCAGCTTCGGCGGAAGTCGGGTGGAGGAGCAGTACTTC CASSFGGSRVEEQYF TRBJ2-5 NA TRBV5-1 NA
TGCGCCAGCAGCCTCTACAATGAGCAGTTCTTC CASSLYNEQFF TRBJ2-1 NA TRBV5-1 NA
TGTGCCATCAGGCAGGGCACTGAAGCTTTCTTT CAIRQGTEAFF TRBJ1-1 NA TRBV10-3 NA
TGTGCCAGCAGTCCATTTAGCGGGAGCGGTATCACAGATACGCAGTATTTT CASSPFSGSGITDTQYF TRBJ2-3 TRBD2 TRBV2 NA
TGCAGCGTTGAAGATCCAGTATCTCGAAGTTACGAGCAGTACTTC CSVEDPVSRSYEQYF TRBJ2-7 NA TRBV29-1 NA
TGTGCCCTCAAGGGGACAGATACGCAGTATTTT CALKGTDTQYF TRBJ2-3 NA TRBV6-6 few
TGCGCCAGCAGCTTGGCCGGCACAGATACGCAGTATTTT CASSLAGTDTQYF TRBJ2-3 NA TRBV5-1 NA
TGTGCCAGCAGCCAACGGACAGGCTATGGCTACACCTTC CASSQRTGYGYTF TRBJ1-2 TRBD1 TRBV7-6 NA
TGTGCCAGCAGCTTAAAGAGTCTACAGTACTACAATGAGCAGTTCTTC CASSLKSLQYYNEQFF TRBJ2-1 NA TRBV7-3 few
TGTGCCAGCTCGGCCGGGACAGGGGTTTCAGATCAGCCCCAGCATTTT CASSAGTGVSDQPQHF TRBJ1-5 TRBD1 TRBV27 few
TGCAGCGCCCCGGACAGTGAAAGGGCCAAAGAGACCCAGTACTTC CSAPDSERAKETQYF TRBJ2-5 NA TRBV29-1 few
TGTGCCAGTTCCGGCGCGGCAGATACGCAGTATTTT CASSGAADTQYF TRBJ2-3 NA TRBV6-1 NA
TGTGCCAGTAGTATGCGACTAGAGGCCGGTTTCTACGAGCAGTACTTC CASSMRLEAGFYEQYF TRBJ2-7 NA TRBV19 NA
TGCGCCAGCAGCCAAGATCTTGCGGGAGGGCCTACGCAGTATTTT CASSQDLAGGPTQYF TRBJ2-3 TRBD2 TRBV4-1 NA
TGCGCCAGCAGCGCCAGGGCCACCACCCAAGAGACCCAGTACTTC CASSARATTQETQYF TRBJ2-5 NA TRBV4-1 few
TGTGCCAGCTCACCAAGAATAACTGTTAGCTCCTACAATGAGCAGTTCTTC CASSPRITVSSYNEQFF TRBJ2-1 NA TRBV18 NA
TGCAGCGTAAATCAGGGATCTGGGGCCAACGTCCTGACTTTC CSVNQGSGANVLTF TRBJ2-6 NA TRBV29-1 NA
TGTGCCAGCAGTGTCAAATTGGGACTAGCGGGAGGGCCTGTGTCGCAGTATTTT CASSVKLGLAGGPVSQYF TRBJ2-3 TRBD2 TRBV6-1 once
TGTGCCAGTAGTAAAGGACAGGGCCCCTACGAGCAGTACTTC CASSKGQGPYEQYF TRBJ2-7 TRBD1 TRBV19 NA
TGCAGCGTAACCGGGACACAAGAGACCCAGTACTTC CSVTGTQETQYF TRBJ2-5 NA TRBV29-1 NA
TGTGCCAGCAGTTTATTTGGGGGGGAAACTGAAGCTTTCTTT CASSLFGGETEAFF TRBJ1-1 NA TRBV27 NA
TGCACCAGCAGTCATAGGGGTTTGTGCACAAAGCGGGCCAACGTCCTGACTTTC CTSSHRGLCTKRANVLTF TRBJ2-6 NA TRBV1 NA
TGTGCCAGCAGCAAAACAACAGATACGCAGTATTTT CASSKTTDTQYF TRBJ2-3 NA TRBV9 few
TGTGCCAGCAGCCCAGAGGTCGAGCAGTACTTC CASSPEVEQYF TRBJ2-7 NA TRBV7-9 NA
TGTGCCACCACGGGGATAGCCAAAAACATTCAGTACTTC CATTGIAKNIQYF TRBJ2-4 NA TRBV19 few
TGTGCCAGCAGTTCAGTGGGTAGCGGGAGACACGAGCAGTACTTC CASSSVGSGRHEQYF TRBJ2-7 TRBD2 TRBV7-8 NA
TGTGCCAGCTCAAGTCGGGATTCACCCCTCCACTTT CASSSRDSPLHF TRBJ1-6 NA TRBV18 NA
TGTGCCAGCAGCCAATCACTAGCGGGACTAGGCGAGCAGTACTTC CASSQSLAGLGEQYF TRBJ2-7 TRBD2 TRBV16 NA
TGCGCCAGCAGCACCACAGGATCAGGGGGGTCGGAAGCTTTCTTT CASSTTGSGGSEAFF TRBJ1-1 TRBD1 TRBV5-1 NA
TGTGCCAGCAGCTTAGCGCGGATGAGTCCCGATGAGCAGTTCTTC CASSLARMSPDEQFF TRBJ2-1 NA TRBV7-9 NA
TGCGCCAGCAGCATCACCTCCGGGACAGCGTCTCACGAGCAGTACTTC CASSITSGTASHEQYF TRBJ2-7 TRBD1 TRBV5-1 NA
TGTGCCAGCAGCCTGAGACAGGGGGCAGATACGCAGTATTTT CASSLRQGADTQYF TRBJ2-3 TRBD1 TRBV7-9 NA
TGCGCCAGCAGCCAAGATCGCCCCCTCCGGGACAGGGGCACAGATACGCAGTATTTT CASSQDRPLRDRGTDTQYF TRBJ2-3 TRBD1 TRBV4-1 NA
TGTGCCAGCAGCCCAACAGGGAGGGCTGAAGCTTTCTTT CASSPTGRAEAFF TRBJ1-1 NA TRBV11-3 NA
TGTGCCAGCAGCCCCCGTTTAATCCAGGAAGAGACCCAGTACTTC CASSPRLIQEETQYF TRBJ2-5 NA TRBV7-9 medium-sized